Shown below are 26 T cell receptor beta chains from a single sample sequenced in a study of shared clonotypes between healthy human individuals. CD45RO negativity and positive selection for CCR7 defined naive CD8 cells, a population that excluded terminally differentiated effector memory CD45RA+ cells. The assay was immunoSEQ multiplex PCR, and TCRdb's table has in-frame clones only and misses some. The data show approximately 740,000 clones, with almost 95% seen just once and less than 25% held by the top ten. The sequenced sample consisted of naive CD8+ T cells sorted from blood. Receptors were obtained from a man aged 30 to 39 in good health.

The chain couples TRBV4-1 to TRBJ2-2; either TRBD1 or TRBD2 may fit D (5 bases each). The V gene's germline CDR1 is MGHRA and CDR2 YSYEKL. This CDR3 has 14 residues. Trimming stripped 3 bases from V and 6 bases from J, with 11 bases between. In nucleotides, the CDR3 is TGCGCCAGCAGCCACGAGGGGCGTCCCGGGGAGCTGTTTTTT. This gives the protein CASSHEGRPGELFF.

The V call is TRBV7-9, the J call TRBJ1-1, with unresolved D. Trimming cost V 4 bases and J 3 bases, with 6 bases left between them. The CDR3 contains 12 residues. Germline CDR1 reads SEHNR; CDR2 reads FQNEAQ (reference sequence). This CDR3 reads CASSWLDTEAFF. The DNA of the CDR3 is TGTGCCAGCAGCTGGCTTGACACTGAAGCTTTCTTT.

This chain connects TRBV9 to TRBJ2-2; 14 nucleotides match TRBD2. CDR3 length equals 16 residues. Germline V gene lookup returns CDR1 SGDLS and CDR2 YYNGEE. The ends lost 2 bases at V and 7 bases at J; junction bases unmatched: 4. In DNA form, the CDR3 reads TGTGCCAGCAGCGTCGGACTAGCGGGAGGAGACGGGGAGCTGTTTTTT. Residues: CASSVGLAGGDGELFF.

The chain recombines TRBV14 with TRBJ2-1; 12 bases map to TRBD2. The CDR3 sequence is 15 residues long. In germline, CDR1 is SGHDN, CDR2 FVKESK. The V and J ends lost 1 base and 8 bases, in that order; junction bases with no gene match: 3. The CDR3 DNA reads TGTGCCAGCAGCCAAGTCCTAGCGGGAGGGTATGAGCAGTTCTTC. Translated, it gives CASSQVLAGGYEQFF.

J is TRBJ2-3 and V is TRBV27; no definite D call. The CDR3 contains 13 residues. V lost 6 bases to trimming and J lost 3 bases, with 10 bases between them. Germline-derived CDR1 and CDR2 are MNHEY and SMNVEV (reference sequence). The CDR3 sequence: CASSPLGTDTQYF. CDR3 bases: TGTGCCAGCAGCCCCCTAGGAACAGATACGCAGTATTTT.

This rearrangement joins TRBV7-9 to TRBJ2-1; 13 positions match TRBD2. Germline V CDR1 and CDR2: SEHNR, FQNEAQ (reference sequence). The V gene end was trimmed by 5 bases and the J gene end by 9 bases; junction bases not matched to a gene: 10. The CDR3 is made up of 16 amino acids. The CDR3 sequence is CASSTGTSGAWGEQFF. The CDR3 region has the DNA TGTGCCAGCAGCACCGGGACTAGCGGGGCTTGGGGTGAGCAGTTCTTC.

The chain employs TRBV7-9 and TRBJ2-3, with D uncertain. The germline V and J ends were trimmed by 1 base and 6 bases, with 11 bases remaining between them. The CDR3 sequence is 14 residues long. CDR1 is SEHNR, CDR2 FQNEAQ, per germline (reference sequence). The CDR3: CASSLEQLLDTQYF. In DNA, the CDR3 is TGTGCCAGCAGCTTAGAACAGCTTTTGGATACGCAGTATTTT.

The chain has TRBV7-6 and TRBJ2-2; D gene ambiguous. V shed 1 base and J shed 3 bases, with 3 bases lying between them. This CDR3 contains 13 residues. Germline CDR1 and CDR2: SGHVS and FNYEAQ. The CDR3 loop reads CASSLGDTGELFF. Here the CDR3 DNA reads TGTGCCAGCAGCTTAGGAGACACCGGGGAGCTGTTTTTT.

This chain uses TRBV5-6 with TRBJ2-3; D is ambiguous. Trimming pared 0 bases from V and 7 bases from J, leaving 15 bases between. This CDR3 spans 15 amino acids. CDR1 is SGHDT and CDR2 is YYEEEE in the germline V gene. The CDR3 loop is CASSLGVAPLNTQYF. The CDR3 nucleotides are TGTGCCAGCAGCTTGGGAGTAGCCCCCCTGAATACGCAGTATTTT.

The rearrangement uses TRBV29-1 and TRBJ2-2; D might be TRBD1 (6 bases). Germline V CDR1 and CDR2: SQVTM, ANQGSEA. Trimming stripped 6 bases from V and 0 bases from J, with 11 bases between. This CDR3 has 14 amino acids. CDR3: CSVDGTPNTGELFF. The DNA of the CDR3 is TGCAGCGTGGACGGGACACCGAACACCGGGGAGCTGTTTTTT.

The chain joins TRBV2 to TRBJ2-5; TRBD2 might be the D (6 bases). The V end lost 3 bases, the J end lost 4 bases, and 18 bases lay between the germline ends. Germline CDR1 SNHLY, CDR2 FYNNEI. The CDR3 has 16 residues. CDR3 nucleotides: TGTGCCAGCAGTGATATCGAACTTGTGGGGGGAGAGACCCAGTACTTC. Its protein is CASSDIELVGGETQYF.

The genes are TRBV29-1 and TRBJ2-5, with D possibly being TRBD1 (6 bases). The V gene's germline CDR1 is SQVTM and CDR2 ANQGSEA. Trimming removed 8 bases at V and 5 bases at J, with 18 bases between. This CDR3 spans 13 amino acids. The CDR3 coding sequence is TGCAGCCTAGTACAGGGCCCCCGTGAGACCCAGTACTTC. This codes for CSLVQGPRETQYF. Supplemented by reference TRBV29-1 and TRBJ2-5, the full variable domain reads SAVISQKPSRDICQRGTSLTIQCQVDSQVTMMFWYRQQPGQSLTLIATANQGSEATYESGFVIDKFPISRPNLTFSTLTVSNMSPEDSSIYLCSLVQGPRETQYFGPGTRLLVL.

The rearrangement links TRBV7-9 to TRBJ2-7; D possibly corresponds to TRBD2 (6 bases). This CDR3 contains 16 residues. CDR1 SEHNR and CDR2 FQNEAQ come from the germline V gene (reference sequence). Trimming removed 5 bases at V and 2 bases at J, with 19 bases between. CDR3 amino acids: CASSAAGSGSTYEQYF. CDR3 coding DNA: TGTGCCAGCAGCGCTGCCGGAAGCGGGTCTACCTACGAGCAGTACTTC. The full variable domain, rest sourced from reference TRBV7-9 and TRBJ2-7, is DTGVSQNPRHKITKRGQNVTFRCDPISEHNRLYWYRQTLGQGPEFLTYFQNEAQLEKSRLLSDRFSAERPKGSFSTLEIQRTEQGDSAMYLCASSAAGSGSTYEQYFGPGTRLTVT.

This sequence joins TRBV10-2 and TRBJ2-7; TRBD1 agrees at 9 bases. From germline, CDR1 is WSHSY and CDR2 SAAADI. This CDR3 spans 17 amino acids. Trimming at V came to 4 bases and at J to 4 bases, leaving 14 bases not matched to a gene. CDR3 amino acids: CASSGPQDRTGEYEQYF. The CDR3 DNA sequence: TGCGCCAGCAGTGGGCCCCAAGACAGGACAGGGGAATACGAGCAGTACTTC.

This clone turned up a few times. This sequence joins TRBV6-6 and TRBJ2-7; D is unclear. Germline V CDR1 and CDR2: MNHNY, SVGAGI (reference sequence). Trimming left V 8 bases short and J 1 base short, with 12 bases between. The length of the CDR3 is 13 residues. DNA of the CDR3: TGTGCCAGCGCCGACGGCGTATCCTACGAGCAGTACTTC. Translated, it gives CASADGVSYEQYF.

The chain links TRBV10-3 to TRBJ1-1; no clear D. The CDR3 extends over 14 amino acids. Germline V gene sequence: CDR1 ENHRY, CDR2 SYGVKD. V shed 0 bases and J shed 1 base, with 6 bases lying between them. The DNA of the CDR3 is TGTGCCATCAGTGAGTCGGACGGGAACACTGAAGCTTTCTTT. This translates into CAISESDGNTEAFF.

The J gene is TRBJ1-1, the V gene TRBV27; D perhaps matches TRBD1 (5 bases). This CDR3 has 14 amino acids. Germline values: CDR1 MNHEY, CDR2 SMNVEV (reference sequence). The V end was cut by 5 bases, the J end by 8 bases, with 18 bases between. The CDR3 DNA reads TGTGCCAGCAGTCAGACAGTACTATTCACCGAAGCTTTCTTT. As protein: CASSQTVLFTEAFF.

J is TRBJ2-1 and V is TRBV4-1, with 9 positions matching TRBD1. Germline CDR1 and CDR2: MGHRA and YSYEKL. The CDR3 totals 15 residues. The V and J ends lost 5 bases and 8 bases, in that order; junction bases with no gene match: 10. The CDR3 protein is CASSARDRDPDEQFF. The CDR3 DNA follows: TGCGCCAGCAGCGCTCGGGACAGGGACCCCGATGAGCAGTTCTTC.

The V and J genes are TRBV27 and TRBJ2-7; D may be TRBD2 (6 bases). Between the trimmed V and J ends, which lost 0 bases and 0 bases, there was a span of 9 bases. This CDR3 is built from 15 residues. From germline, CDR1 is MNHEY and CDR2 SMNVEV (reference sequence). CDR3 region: CASSLSGGASYEQYF. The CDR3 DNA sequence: TGTGCCAGCAGTTTATCAGGCGGGGCCTCCTACGAGCAGTACTTC.

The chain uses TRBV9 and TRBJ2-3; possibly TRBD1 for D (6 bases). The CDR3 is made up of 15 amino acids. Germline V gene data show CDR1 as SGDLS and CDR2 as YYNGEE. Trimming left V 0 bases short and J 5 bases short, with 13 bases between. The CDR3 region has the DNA TGTGCCAGCAGCGTAGAAGGGGGAAGTAGAGATACGCAGTATTTT. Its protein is CASSVEGGSRDTQYF.

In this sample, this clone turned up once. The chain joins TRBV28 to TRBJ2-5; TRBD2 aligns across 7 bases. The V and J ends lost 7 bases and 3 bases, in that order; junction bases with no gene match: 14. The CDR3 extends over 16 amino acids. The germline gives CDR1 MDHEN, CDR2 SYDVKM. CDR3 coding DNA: TGTGCCAGCACTCCCTCTTGGGGGGGTGAGGAAGAGACCCAGTACTTC. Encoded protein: CASTPSWGGEEETQYF. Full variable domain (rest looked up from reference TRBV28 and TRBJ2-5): DVKVTQSSRYLVKRTGEKVFLECVQDMDHENMFWYRQDPGLGLRLIYFSYDVKMKEKGDIPEGYSVSREKKERFSLILESASTNQTSMYLCASTPSWGGEEETQYFGPGTRLLVL.

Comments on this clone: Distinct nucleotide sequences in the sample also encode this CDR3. Here the CDR3 DNA reads TGTGCCAGCAGCTTATCAGACACAGATACGCAGTATTTT. It translates to CASSLSDTDTQYF. The chain couples TRBV7-9 to TRBJ2-3; D not certain. This CDR3 is built from 13 residues. Germline CDR1 is SEHNR and CDR2 is FQNEAQ (reference sequence). Trimming removed 2 bases at V and 2 bases at J, with 5 bases between. The full variable domain, with the rest looked up from reference TRBV7-9 and TRBJ2-3, is DTGVSQNPRHKITKRGQNVTFRCDPISEHNRLYWYRQTLGQGPEFLTYFQNEAQLEKSRLLSDRFSAERPKGSFSTLEIQRTEQGDSAMYLCASSLSDTDTQYFGPGTRLTVL.

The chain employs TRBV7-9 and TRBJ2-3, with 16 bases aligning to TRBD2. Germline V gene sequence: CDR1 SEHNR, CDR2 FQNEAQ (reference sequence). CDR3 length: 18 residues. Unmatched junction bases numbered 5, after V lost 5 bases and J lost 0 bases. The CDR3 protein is CASSPGLAGGPSTDTQYF. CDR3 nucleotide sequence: TGTGCCAGCAGCCCGGGACTAGCGGGAGGGCCGAGCACAGATACGCAGTATTTT.

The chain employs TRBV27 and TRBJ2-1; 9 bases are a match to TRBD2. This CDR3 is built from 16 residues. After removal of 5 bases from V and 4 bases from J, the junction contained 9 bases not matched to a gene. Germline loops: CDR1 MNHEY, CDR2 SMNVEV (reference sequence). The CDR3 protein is CASSPYRGLAYNEQFF. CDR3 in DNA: TGTGCCAGCAGTCCGTACCGTGGACTAGCGTACAATGAGCAGTTCTTC.

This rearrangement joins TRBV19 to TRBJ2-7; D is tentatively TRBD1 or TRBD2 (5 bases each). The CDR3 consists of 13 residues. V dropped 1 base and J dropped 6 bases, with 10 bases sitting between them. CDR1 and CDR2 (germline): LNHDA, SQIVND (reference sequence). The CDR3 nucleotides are TGTGCCAGTAGTATAGTCGACGGGGCCGAGCAGTACTTC. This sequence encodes CASSIVDGAEQYF.

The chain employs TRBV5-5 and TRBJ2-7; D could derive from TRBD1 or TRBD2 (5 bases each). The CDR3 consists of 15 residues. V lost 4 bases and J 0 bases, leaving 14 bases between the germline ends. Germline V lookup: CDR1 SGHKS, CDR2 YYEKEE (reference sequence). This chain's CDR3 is CASSIWDGISYEQYF. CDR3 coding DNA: TGTGCCAGCAGCATTTGGGACGGCATCTCCTACGAGCAGTACTTC.